This TCR beta chain was recovered during a study of T cell repertoires in cytomegalovirus infection. Study-wide context: Recently identified HLA-C-restricted CMV epitopes were among the peptides used. Signatures in public TCR beta sequences pointed to both CMV infection and matching HLA type.

Study-wide results and caveats: There were HLA-C-restricted CMV-specific TCR beta clonotypes dominating the ex vivo response.

The V gene's germline CDR1 is SGHDN and CDR2 FVKESK. V lost 2 bases, J lost 6 bases, and 13 bases lay in between. The CDR3 totals 14 residues. A single record per CDR3 protein comes from TCRdb applying MiXCR to the reads. Altogether 200,000 to 250,000 distinct CDR3 sequences are present, 38% being singletons, with the ten largest covering approximately 60%. As for this clonotype: Antigen specificity is unknown.

The input for sequencing was CD8+ T cells from cultured PBMCs, taken from culture after CMV antigen stimulation. This receptor was obtained from a human donor in good health (CMV status not recorded). Some clones in this sample may be carry-over from other donors' samples. The V gene is TRBV14, the J gene TRBJ1-1; D is unresolved. In DNA, the CDR3 is TGTGCCAGCAGCCAATCATATCTAATCGCTGAAGCTTTCTTT. Its translation is CASSQSYLIAEAFF.